This passage covers 32 T cell receptor beta chains from one sample sequenced in a study of cytomegalovirus exposure and HLA in healthy donors. Both 60 Vbeta primers and 13 Jbeta primers went into the PCR. Produced via immunoSEQ multiplex PCR; TCRdb's table is partial and in-frame only. Of about 83,000 clones listed, 60% to 85% are singletons. The source material was PBMCs. These receptor sequences come from a man between 18 and 35 years old in good health and CMV-seropositive.

This clone appeared a few times. The chain couples TRBV30 to TRBJ1-2, with 11 positions matching TRBD1. The CDR3 contains 14 residues. CDR1 is GTSNPN, CDR2 SVGIG, per germline (reference sequence). V trimming: 5 bases; J trimming: 6 bases; junction bases outside the gene matches: 8. This CDR3 is CAWVRDRGTHGYTF. The CDR3 nucleotides are TGTGCCTGGGTGCGGGACAGGGGGACCCATGGCTACACCTTC.

This chain joins TRBV25-1 and TRBJ1-1, with D maybe TRBD1 (5 bases). The CDR3 is 14 amino acids. Trimming pared 3 bases from V and 6 bases from J, leaving 14 bases between. Germline V CDR1 and CDR2: MGHDK, SYGVNS. The CDR3 DNA reads TGTGCCAGCAGTGATACAGGCGGAAACCCTGAAGCTTTCTTT. This translates into CASSDTGGNPEAFF.

In this sample, this clone turned up a few times. The V and J genes are TRBV7-8 and TRBJ1-4; D possibly corresponds to TRBD1 (6 bases). Germline assignment: CDR1 SGHVS and CDR2 FQNEAQ. This CDR3 comprises 15 residues. Between the trimmed V and J ends, which lost 0 bases and 7 bases, there was a span of 12 bases. The CDR3 here is CASSLALGAGEKLFF. The DNA of the CDR3 is TGTGCCAGCAGCTTAGCGCTGGGGGCTGGTGAAAAACTGTTTTTT.

This clone has only a few counts. This chain joins TRBV7-9 and TRBJ1-1; TRBD1 is a possible D gene (5 bases). Germline values: CDR1 SEHNR, CDR2 FQNEAQ (reference sequence). The CDR3 covers 14 residues. Between the trimmed V and J ends, which lost 0 bases and 4 bases, there was a span of 9 bases. CDR3 region: CASSLASRVTEAFF. The CDR3 bases are TGTGCCAGCAGCTTAGCCAGCAGGGTCACTGAAGCTTTCTTT.

This CDR3 is CSANSRETQYF. CDR3 nucleotide sequence: TGCAGTGCTAACAGTCGGGAGACCCAGTACTTC. V gene TRBV20-1 combines with J gene TRBJ2-5; D gene unclear. This CDR3 is 11 amino acids long. The V gene lost 4 bases and the J gene lost 5 bases, with 8 bases spanning the gap. The germline gives CDR1 DFQATT, CDR2 SNEGSKA (reference sequence).

The chain is built from TRBV25-1 and TRBJ2-5; 9 bases are a match to TRBD2. CDR1 and CDR2 (germline): MGHDK, SYGVNS. V lost 2 bases and J lost 5; bases outside the gene matches: 9. This CDR3 is built from 16 residues. The CDR3 is CASSERGTSSRETQYF. The CDR3 DNA reads TGTGCCAGCAGTGAACGCGGGACTAGCTCAAGGGAGACCCAGTACTTC. The variable domain in full, completed from reference TRBV25-1 and TRBJ2-5, reads EADIYQTPRYLVIGTGKKITLECSQTMGHDKMYWYQQDPGMELHLIHYSYGVNSTEKGDLSSESTVSRIRTEHFPLTLESARPSHTSQYLCASSERGTSSRETQYFGPGTRLLVL.

The gene calls are TRBV6-1 and TRBJ2-7, with D possibly TRBD2 on 6 matching bases. Trimming took off 6 bases at V and 7 bases at J, with 13 bases between the two ends. Looked up from germline, CDR1 is MNHNS and CDR2 is SASEGT. This CDR3 spans 12 amino acids. CDR3 residues: CASSLWGDEQYF. Here the CDR3 DNA reads TGTGCCAGCAGCTTGTGGGGGGATGAGCAGTACTTC.

V gene TRBV27 combines with J gene TRBJ1-5; weak D call: TRBD1 (6 bases). Germline CDR1 and CDR2: MNHEY and SMNVEV (reference sequence). The CDR3 runs 14 residues. The germline V and J ends were trimmed by 2 bases and 5 bases, with 10 bases remaining between them. CDR3 protein: CASSLQGTDQPQHF. In DNA form, the CDR3 reads TGTGCCAGCAGTTTACAGGGGACCGATCAGCCCCAGCATTTT.

This sequence joins TRBV6-1 and TRBJ1-4, with D tentatively TRBD1 (5 bases). The length of the CDR3 is 14 residues. V was cut by 6 bases and J by 8 bases, with 16 bases left in between. Germline V gene sequence: CDR1 MNHNS, CDR2 SASEGT. CDR3 loop: CASSRQSGGEKLFF. In nucleotides, the CDR3 is TGTGCCAGCAGCCGACAGTCCGGGGGGGAAAAACTGTTTTTT.

CDR3 bases: TGTGCCAGCAGTTCGGCGGCCGGCGCTGAGCAGTTCTTC. Translating gives CASSSAAGAEQFF. The rearrangement joins TRBV6-1 to TRBJ2-1; D is ambiguous. Looked up from germline, CDR1 is MNHNS and CDR2 is SASEGT. This CDR3 spans 13 amino acids. Trimming pared 5 bases from V and 9 bases from J, leaving 14 bases between.

The chain employs TRBV5-1 and TRBJ1-2; 10 bases align to TRBD1. The germline V gene encodes CDR1 SGHRS and CDR2 YFSETQ. J lost 4 bases, V lost 4 bases, and 7 bases had no gene match. The CDR3 extends over 15 amino acids. The CDR3 loop reads CASSTRDRGGYGYTF. DNA for the CDR3: TGCGCCAGCAGCACCCGGGACAGGGGAGGCTATGGCTACACCTTC.

The table lists this clone with a count of one. The rearrangement joins TRBV20-1 to TRBJ2-3; possible D gene TRBD2, 6 bases. Germline CDR1 and CDR2: DFQATT and SNEGSKA (reference sequence). The CDR3 has 11 residues. V lost 6 bases and J 6 bases, leaving 10 bases between the germline ends. DNA for the CDR3: TGCAGTGCCACGGGGGTGGATACGCAGTATTTT. This translates into CSATGVDTQYF.

The chain employs TRBV5-6 and TRBJ1-1; D gene ambiguous. The CDR3 extends over 13 amino acids. CDR1 is SGHDT, CDR2 YYEEEE, per germline. Trimming stripped 4 bases from V and 8 bases from J, with 15 bases between. CDR3 amino acids: CASSPKIGQEAFF. The CDR3 nucleotides read TGTGCCAGCAGCCCAAAAATTGGGCAGGAAGCTTTCTTT.

The chain has TRBV5-1 and TRBJ2-6; D is perhaps TRBD1 (6 bases). Trimming cost V 4 bases and J 0 bases, with 8 bases left between them. Germline assignment: CDR1 SGHRS and CDR2 YFSETQ. CDR3 size: 15 residues. For the CDR3, the DNA is TGCGCCAGCAGCCTGGACAGCTCTGGGGCCAACGTCCTGACTTTC. This sequence encodes CASSLDSSGANVLTF.

The V call is TRBV7-2, the J call TRBJ2-7; D might be TRBD2 (5 bases). CDR1 SGHTA and CDR2 FQGNSA come from the germline V gene. This CDR3 region has 14 residues. Trimming shortened V by 4 bases and J by 4 bases, and 14 bases separated the two germline ends. CDR3 loop: CASSSRGISYEQYF. CDR3 nucleotides: TGTGCCAGCAGCTCCAGAGGGATCTCTTACGAGCAGTACTTC.

As regards this clone: At one end, the junction sequence differs from germline, possibly due to a read error. The chain couples TRBV7-7 to TRBJ2-3; 13 bases match TRBD2. The CDR3 spans 17 residues. Germline CDR1 reads SSHAT; CDR2 reads FNYEAQ (reference sequence). The CDR3 DNA sequence: TGTGCTAGCAGGCCTCCGGGACTAGCGGGACGCACAGATACGCAGTATTTT. Its protein product is CASRPPGLAGRTDTQYF.

The chain uses TRBV2 and TRBJ2-5, with D tentatively TRBD1 (5 bases). Germline CDR1 and CDR2: SNHLY and FYNNEI. The ends were cut back, 7 bases at V and 1 base at J, with 10 bases in the middle. CDR3 length: 13 residues. The CDR3 coding sequence is TGTGCCAGCACTGGCAGGGCCCAAGAGACCCAGTACTTC. It is translated as CASTGRAQETQYF.

The chain carries TRBV5-4 and TRBJ2-5; D possibly corresponds to TRBD2 (6 bases). CDR3 length equals 17 residues. The ends were cut back, 4 bases at V and 0 bases at J, with 19 bases in the middle. Germline V CDR1 and CDR2: SGHNT, YYREEE (reference sequence). Here the CDR3 reads CASSPGLIQVHQETQYF. CDR3 nucleotide sequence: TGTGCCAGCAGCCCCGGACTAATCCAGGTTCACCAAGAGACCCAGTACTTC.

This chain joins TRBV6-1 and TRBJ1-2; TRBD1 agrees at 7 bases. V was clipped by 4 bases and J by 6 bases; unmatched bases: 8. Germline loops: CDR1 MNHNS, CDR2 SASEGT. CDR3 length equals 14 residues. CDR3 sequence (DNA): TGTGCCAGCAGTGGAGTGAGGGACAGTCATGGCTACACCTTC. Protein: CASSGVRDSHGYTF.

This chain connects TRBV7-8 to TRBJ1-2, with 8 bases matching TRBD1. CDR1 and CDR2 from the germline V gene are SGHVS and FQNEAQ. The CDR3 is 14 amino acids. V lost 5 bases and J lost 6; bases outside the gene matches: 8. The CDR3 sequence: CASSLDRGGDGYTF. The CDR3 DNA follows: TGTGCCAGCAGCCTCGACAGGGGTGGAGATGGCTACACCTTC. Full variable domain (missing parts from reference TRBV7-8 and TRBJ1-2): GAGVSQSPRYKVAKRGQDVALRCDPISGHVSLFWYQQALGQGPEFLTYFQNEAQLDKSGLPSDRFFAERPEGSVSTLKIQRTQQEDSAVYLCASSLDRGGDGYTFGSGTRLTVV.

V is TRBV7-8 and J is TRBJ1-5, with D perhaps matching TRBD1 (5 bases). Germline V gene sequence: CDR1 SGHVS, CDR2 FQNEAQ. This CDR3 comprises 14 residues. Trimming left V 5 bases short and J 5 bases short, with 13 bases between. The CDR3 loop is CASSPGRDYQPQHF. The DNA for the CDR3 is TGTGCCAGCAGCCCTGGACGGGACTATCAGCCCCAGCATTTT.

The CDR3 region has the DNA TGTGCCAGCAGCCCCACAGGGGTTCGGGAGACCCAGTACTTC. Encoded protein: CASSPTGVRETQYF. The chain combines TRBV13 with TRBJ2-5, with 7 bases identical to TRBD1. Per germline, CDR1 PRHDT and CDR2 FYEKMQ (reference sequence). V gave up 5 bases and J gave up 5 bases; unmatched junction bases: 8. The CDR3 extends over 14 amino acids. The variable domain in full, completed from reference TRBV13 and TRBJ2-5, reads AAGVIQSPRHLIKEKRETATLKCYPIPRHDTVYWYQQGPGQDPQFLISFYEKMQSDKGSIPDRFSAQQFSDYHSELNMSSLELGDSALYFCASSPTGVRETQYFGPGTRLLVL.

V is TRBV4-1 and J is TRBJ1-4; a weak D match, TRBD1 (5 bases). The CDR3 contains 16 residues. Trimming pared 4 bases from V and 4 bases from J, leaving 16 bases between. Germline CDR1 MGHRA, CDR2 YSYEKL. CDR3 region: CASSPMKWGDNEKLFF. The CDR3, as DNA: TGCGCCAGCAGCCCCATGAAGTGGGGCGATAATGAAAAACTGTTTTTT.

The chain joins TRBV6-5 to TRBJ2-7; 8 nucleotides line up with TRBD1. The germline V gene encodes CDR1 MNHEY and CDR2 SVGAGI. V dropped 2 bases and J dropped 1; count of bases not matched to a gene: 4. The CDR3 covers 15 residues. The CDR3: CASSYRTGYSYEQYF. The CDR3 DNA reads as TGTGCCAGCAGTTACCGGACAGGGTATTCCTACGAGCAGTACTTC.

The CDR3 DNA reads as TGCGCCAGCAGCTTCCGGACTAGCGGGAGGACCTACGAGCAGTACTTC. Residues: CASSFRTSGRTYEQYF. The chain uses TRBV5-1 and TRBJ2-7; 14 bases match TRBD2. This CDR3 is 16 amino acids long. The V and J ends lost 2 bases and 2 bases, in that order; junction bases with no gene match: 3. Germline lookup yields CDR1 SGHRS and CDR2 YFSETQ.

V is TRBV10-2 and J is TRBJ2-1; 12 bases agree with TRBD2. CDR1 WSHSY and CDR2 SAAADI come from the germline V gene. The V gene end was trimmed by 10 bases and the J gene end by 8 bases; junction bases not matched to a gene: 15. The CDR3 spans 16 residues. DNA for the CDR3: TGCGCCACCCTAAAGGGGAGACTAGCGGGAGTTCATGAGCAGTTCTTC. The encoded protein is CATLKGRLAGVHEQFF.

V usage is TRBV4-1 and J usage is TRBJ1-4; the D gene is possibly TRBD1 (5 bases). CDR1 and CDR2 from the germline V gene are MGHRA and YSYEKL. The CDR3 runs 16 residues. V shed 4 bases and J shed 10 bases, with 22 bases lying between them. CDR3 coding DNA: TGCGCCAGCAGCCCAGGGAGGGCGAGGACGTACCCAAAACTGTTTTTT. Its protein product is CASSPGRARTYPKLFF.

The chain is built from TRBV5-1 and TRBJ2-2; TRBD2 is a possible D gene (6 bases). Germline CDR1 SGHRS, CDR2 YFSETQ. V was clipped by 6 bases and J by 1 base, with 7 bases between them. The CDR3 extends over 13 amino acids. The CDR3 DNA reads as TGCGCCAGCATGCGGGAGAACACCGGGGAGCTGTTTTTT. Protein: CASMRENTGELFF.

This rearrangement joins TRBV28 to TRBJ2-7, with D possibly called TRBD1 or TRBD2 (6 bases each). The CDR3 consists of 14 residues. Trimming cost V 6 bases and J 2 bases, with 14 bases left between them. The V gene's germline CDR1 is MDHEN and CDR2 SYDVKM. The CDR3 spells CASRLGGYTYEQYF. The CDR3 DNA sequence: TGTGCCAGCAGGTTAGGGGGGTATACCTACGAGCAGTACTTC.

Here the CDR3 DNA reads TGTGCCAGCAGCTTAACGGGGGTGAGCTCCTACGAGCAGTACTTC. This translates into CASSLTGVSSYEQYF. The chain joins TRBV7-9 to TRBJ2-7; a weak D match, TRBD2 (6 bases). CDR1 SEHNR and CDR2 FQNEAQ come from the germline V gene (reference sequence). The V end lost 2 bases, the J end lost 0 bases, and 11 bases lay between the germline ends. This CDR3 has 15 residues.

V gene TRBV29-1 combines with J gene TRBJ1-1; 8 bases fit TRBD1. The V gene end was trimmed by 7 bases and the J gene end by 8 bases; junction bases not matched to a gene: 27. Per the germline V gene, CDR1 is SQVTM and CDR2 is ANQGSEA. The CDR3 consists of 18 residues. Here the CDR3 reads CSAQCSGRTGPLCQEAFF. CDR3 DNA sequence: TGCAGCGCTCAATGCAGCGGGCGGACAGGGCCCCTATGCCAAGAAGCTTTCTTT.

This chain links TRBV7-8 with TRBJ1-5; D not certain. This CDR3 has 16 residues. Germline loops: CDR1 SGHVS, CDR2 FQNEAQ. Trimming removed 0 bases from V and 3 bases from J, with 12 bases in between. CDR3 coding DNA: TGTGCCAGCAGCTTAGCGGGGAGGCAGCCCAATCAGCCCCAGCATTTT. Translation gives CASSLAGRQPNQPQHF.